The rows below give T cell receptor beta chains drawn from one sample of a study of OX40 agonist ivuxolimab in advanced cancers. Sequencing used immunoSEQ multiplex PCR; TCRdb keeps in-frame clones, though not all of them. The sample consists of around 72,000 clones, roughly 85% of them appearing once. The material was CD4+ or CD8+ T cells sorted from blood, obtained in a trial of the OX40 agonist ivuxolimab. The receptors were gathered from an adult with an advanced solid tumor such as melanoma, head and neck, liver or kidney cancer. Both conserved end residues are part of each CDR3. Fields, in order: clone size, D gene, J gene, V gene, CDR3 DNA, CDR3 protein. D genes are given only for firm matches. The listing skips clone size in some rows; elsewhere it reads once, few, many or a size class.

abundance: NA
d_gene: NA
j_gene: TRBJ1-5
v_gene: TRBV12-5
CDR3nt: TGTGCTAGTGGTTTGGTAGTGTCGAGCAATCAGCCCCAGCATTTT
CDR3aa: CASGLVVSSNQPQHF

abundance: NA
d_gene: NA
j_gene: TRBJ2-5
v_gene: TRBV7-3
CDR3nt: TGTGCCAGCAGCTTAAAGAGGACTGCGGGGAAGTACCAAGAGACCCAGTACTTC
CDR3aa: CASSLKRTAGKYQETQYF

abundance: NA
d_gene: NA
j_gene: TRBJ2-7
v_gene: TRBV28
CDR3nt: TGTGCCAGCATCCCCGGTGCAGGGGAAGCCCCTATCCCCTACGAGCAGTACTTC
CDR3aa: CASIPGAGEAPIPYEQYF

abundance: many
d_gene: NA
j_gene: TRBJ2-7
v_gene: TRBV7-8
CDR3nt: TGTGCCAGCAGCTTACTGGGGGCCGAGCAGTACTTC
CDR3aa: CASSLLGAEQYF

abundance: NA
d_gene: NA
j_gene: TRBJ2-5
v_gene: TRBV11-2
CDR3nt: TGTGCCAGCAGCCAGACTCCAGGGGGGGAGACCCAGTACTTC
CDR3aa: CASSQTPGGETQYF

abundance: NA
d_gene: NA
j_gene: TRBJ2-1
v_gene: TRBV28
CDR3nt: TGTGCCAGCAGTCGAGGCTCCGACAATGAGCAGTTCTTC
CDR3aa: CASSRGSDNEQFF

abundance: NA
d_gene: NA
j_gene: TRBJ2-7
v_gene: TRBV7-2
CDR3nt: TGTGCCAGCAGCCCCCTTGAGGCTAGGGAAGAGCAGTACTTC
CDR3aa: CASSPLEAREEQYF

abundance: NA
d_gene: NA
j_gene: TRBJ2-3
v_gene: TRBV7-2
CDR3nt: TGTGCCAGCAGCTCACCGACTAGTACGGATACGCAGTATTTT
CDR3aa: CASSSPTSTDTQYF

abundance: NA
d_gene: NA
j_gene: TRBJ1-1
v_gene: TRBV6-5
CDR3nt: TGTGCCAGCAGTTCTCGGAAGAGTCCCATGAACACTGAAGCTTTCTTT
CDR3aa: CASSSRKSPMNTEAFF

abundance: NA
d_gene: NA
j_gene: TRBJ1-5
v_gene: TRBV6-5
CDR3nt: TGTGCCAGCAGTTACCCTATGGGGCAGCCCCAGCATTTT
CDR3aa: CASSYPMGQPQHF

abundance: few
d_gene: NA
j_gene: TRBJ2-5
v_gene: TRBV27
CDR3nt: TGTGCCAGCAGTTCCGGACGCCTGAGAATACAAGAGACCCAGTACTTC
CDR3aa: CASSSGRLRIQETQYF

abundance: NA
d_gene: TRBD1
j_gene: TRBJ2-1
v_gene: TRBV6-4
CDR3nt: TGTGCCAGCAGTGACTGGGACAGGGGGAGGAATGAGCAGTTCTTC
CDR3aa: CASSDWDRGRNEQFF

abundance: NA
d_gene: NA
j_gene: TRBJ1-6
v_gene: TRBV5-6
CDR3nt: TGTGCCAGCAGCTTGAGAGGGTTTGCTAATTCACCCCTCCACTTT
CDR3aa: CASSLRGFANSPLHF

abundance: NA
d_gene: NA
j_gene: TRBJ2-2
v_gene: TRBV7-2
CDR3nt: TGTGCCAGCAGCCAAAACAGGGCGCGGCCTACGAACACCGGGGAGCTGTTTTTT
CDR3aa: CASSQNRARPTNTGELFF

abundance: few
d_gene: NA
j_gene: TRBJ2-4
v_gene: TRBV5-5
CDR3nt: TGTGCCAGCAGCGTAGTCTTCAAAAACATTCAGTACTTC
CDR3aa: CASSVVFKNIQYF

abundance: NA
d_gene: NA
j_gene: TRBJ1-1
v_gene: TRBV9
CDR3nt: TGTGCCAGCAGCGTGGGTCCTGACACCAATCTGGGAGCTTTCTTT
CDR3aa: CASSVGPDTNLGAFF

abundance: NA
d_gene: TRBD2
j_gene: TRBJ2-7
v_gene: TRBV4-1
CDR3nt: TGCGCCAGCAGGAACCTCGGCGGGGGGCCCGGCGACGAGCAGTACTTC
CDR3aa: CASRNLGGGPGDEQYF